These 6 T cell receptor beta chains were sequenced from one sample in a study of blood T cell repertoires in COVID-19. Sequenced by immunoSEQ multiplex PCR; TCRdb stores in-frame clones only, minus some. The sample contains about 200,000 clones, around nine tenths of which appear only once. The sequencing sample was made of peripheral blood. The receptors here all came from a man aged 60-69 years who had recovered from COVID-19.

This clone showed up just once. V usage is TRBV5-1 and J usage is TRBJ2-7, with TRBD1 matching over 9 bases. The CDR3 is 14 amino acids. Germline V lookup: CDR1 SGHRS, CDR2 YFSETQ. V lost 4 bases and J lost 6; bases outside the gene matches: 8. The CDR3 nucleotides are TGCGCCAGCAGCCCTTCGGGACAGGGAGGCGAGCAGTACTTC. Residues: CASSPSGQGGEQYF.

V and J are TRBV11-2 and TRBJ2-5, with D possibly being TRBD2 (5 bases). CDR3 size: 14 residues. The germline V gene has CDR1 SGHAT and CDR2 FQNNGV. Trimming cost V 1 base and J 2 bases, with 8 bases left between them. CDR3 coding DNA: TGTGCCAGCAGCTTAGGGACTGCACAAGAGACCCAGTACTTC. Residues: CASSLGTAQETQYF.

V is TRBV15 and J is TRBJ1-1; 8 nucleotides match TRBD1. CDR1 is LNHNV and CDR2 is YYDKDF in the germline V gene (reference sequence). There are 16 residues in the CDR3. V gave up 0 bases and J gave up 1 base; unmatched junction bases: 4. DNA for the CDR3: TGTGCCACCAGCAGAGATCCAGGGACAGGGAACACTGAAGCTTTCTTT. It specifies CATSRDPGTGNTEAFF.

The chain joins TRBV7-9 to TRBJ1-2; tentative D call: TRBD1 (6 bases). CDR1 and CDR2 (germline): SEHNR, FQNEAQ (reference sequence). This CDR3 comprises 14 residues. Trimming pared 2 bases from V and 2 bases from J, leaving 9 bases between. The CDR3 sequence is CASSLNRENYGYTF. The CDR3 bases are TGTGCCAGCAGCTTAAACAGGGAGAACTATGGCTACACCTTC. Combining the CDR3 with reference TRBV7-9 and TRBJ1-2 gives the whole variable domain DTGVSQNPRHKITKRGQNVTFRCDPISEHNRLYWYRQTLGQGPEFLTYFQNEAQLEKSRLLSDRFSAERPKGSFSTLEIQRTEQGDSAMYLCASSLNRENYGYTFGSGTRLTVV.

This chain links TRBV6-5 with TRBJ2-7; 9 nucleotides line up with TRBD1. Germline-derived CDR1 and CDR2 are MNHEY and SVGAGI. V dropped 6 bases and J dropped 4; count of bases not matched to a gene: 4. The CDR3 is 13 residues long. The CDR3 DNA sequence: TGTGCCAGCAGGGGACAGGGAGGATACGAGCAGTACTTC. As protein: CASRGQGGYEQYF.

This chain joins TRBV7-3 and TRBJ2-1, with 10 bases matching TRBD2. This CDR3 is built from 18 residues. V dropped 3 bases and J dropped 3; count of bases not matched to a gene: 11. Germline CDR1 is SGHTA and CDR2 is FQGTGA. The CDR3 DNA sequence: TGTGCCAGCAGCTTCGAACTAGCGGGACCTCCGGGCTACAATGAGCAGTTCTTC. It is translated as CASSFELAGPPGYNEQFF.